The sequence of this T cell receptor beta chain was determined in a study of cytomegalovirus exposure and HLA in healthy donors. The PCR ran on 60 Vbeta and 13 Jbeta primers. Clones were read by immunoSEQ multiplex PCR, and TCRdb kept only the in-frame ones, dropping some. This table lists some 96,000 clones. V shed 4 bases, J shed 1 base, and the junction held 5 bases outside the gene matches. The CDR3 covers 14 residues. Germline lookup yields CDR1 SQVTM and CDR2 ANQGSEA. General study findings and limits: What TCR beta sequences reportedly achieved was accurate prediction of HLA-A and HLA-B alleles in most subjects.

As to this clone: Its target is unknown.

This clonotype was sampled from a woman under 40 in good health and CMV-seronegative. The sample comprised PBMCs. J is TRBJ1-2 and V is TRBV29-1; 8 bases are a match to TRBD1. In DNA form, the CDR3 reads TGCAGCGTTGTTCCAGGGGGCCTTAACTATGGCTACACCTTC. Translation gives CSVVPGGLNYGYTF.